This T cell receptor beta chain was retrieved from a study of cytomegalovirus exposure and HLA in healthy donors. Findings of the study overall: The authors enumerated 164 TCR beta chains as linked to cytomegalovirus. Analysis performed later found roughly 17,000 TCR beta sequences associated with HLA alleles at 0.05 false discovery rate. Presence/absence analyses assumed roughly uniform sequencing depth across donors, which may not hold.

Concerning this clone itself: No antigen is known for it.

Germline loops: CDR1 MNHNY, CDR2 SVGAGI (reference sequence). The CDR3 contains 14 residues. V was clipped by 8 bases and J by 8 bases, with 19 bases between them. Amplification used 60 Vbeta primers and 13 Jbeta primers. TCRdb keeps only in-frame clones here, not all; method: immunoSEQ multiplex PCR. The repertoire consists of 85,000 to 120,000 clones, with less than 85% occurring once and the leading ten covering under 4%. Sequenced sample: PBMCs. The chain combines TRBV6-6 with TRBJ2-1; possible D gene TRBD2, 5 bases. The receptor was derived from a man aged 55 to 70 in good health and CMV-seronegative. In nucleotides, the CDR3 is TGTGCCAGCGGATCGGCGGGCCCGAGGTATGAGCAGTTCTTC. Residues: CASGSAGPRYEQFF.